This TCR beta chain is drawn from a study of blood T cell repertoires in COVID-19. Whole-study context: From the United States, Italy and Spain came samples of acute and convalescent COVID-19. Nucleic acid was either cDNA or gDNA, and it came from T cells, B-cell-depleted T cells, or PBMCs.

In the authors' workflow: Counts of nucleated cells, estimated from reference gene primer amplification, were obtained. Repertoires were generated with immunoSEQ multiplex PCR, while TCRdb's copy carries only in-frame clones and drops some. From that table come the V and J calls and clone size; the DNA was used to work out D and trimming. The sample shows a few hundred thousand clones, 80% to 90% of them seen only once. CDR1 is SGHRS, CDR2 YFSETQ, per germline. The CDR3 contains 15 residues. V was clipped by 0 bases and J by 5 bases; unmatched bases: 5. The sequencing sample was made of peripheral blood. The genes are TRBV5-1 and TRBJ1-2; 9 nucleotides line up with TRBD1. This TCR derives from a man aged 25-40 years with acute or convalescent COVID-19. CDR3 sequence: CASSLAQGAKYGYTF. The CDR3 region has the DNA TGCGCCAGCAGCTTGGCACAGGGGGCGAAGTATGGCTACACCTTC.